This T cell receptor (beta chain) was obtained from a study of blood T cell repertoires in COVID-19 (dated by TCRdb to about 2020). With respect to the entire study: Collaborator samples came from the United States, Italy and Spain and covered acute and convalescent phases of COVID-19. The material from the prospective study consisted of cDNA or gDNA derived from T cells, B-cell-depleted T cells, or PBMCs. Subjects who had been exposed to COVID-19, were actively infected with it, or had recovered from it provided the deeply sampled blood TCRbeta repertoires that made up the dataset. The repertoires were released in a freely available public database intended as a resource for research on the immune response to SARS-CoV-2. The samples were drawn from two sources: the first 160 participants of the ongoing ImmuneRACE study, and approximately 1,300 subjects contributed by 6 global collaborators. The sample metadata nearly always contained a de-identified subject ID, COVID-19 status, age in years and sex. HLA class I and class II types, where available, came from metadata supplied by the sample provider rather than from assay-based typing. Paper-wide results and their limitations: Clinical and demographic metadata were provided uncurated, with the amount varying by source and participant.

A word on this clone: Its binding antigen is unknown. No base qualities exist here, and no much larger clone lies one base off it.

TCRbeta CDR3 regions were amplified from genomic DNA by means of the immunoSEQ Assay, a bias-controlled multiplex PCR. Concerning the study's data processing: Nucleated cell counts per sample were estimated from amplification of reference gene primers within the assay. To quantify the absolute abundance of each unique TCRbeta CDR3 rearrangement, sequence reads were collapsed and filtered. For each sample, productive Simpson clonality was calculated as the square root of Simpson's diversity index over productive rearrangements. Not all clones reach the TCRdb copy of this immuneACCESS table, which keeps in-frame sequences only. Checked studies attribute under half of the gap to unresolved V genes and leave the rest unexplained. The D gene and trimming were derived from the DNA, and the V and J assignments and clone size from that table. The sample profile shows a few hundred thousand clones; about 85% of them were found once. Of the sample, 6.6% is held by the ten largest clones.

CDR3 length: 18 amino acids, cysteine to phenylalanine. Kept here is only the CDR3 DNA, which spans 54 bases and is read in frame from base 1. V lost 4 bases and J lost 0 bases, and the count of bases not matched to a germline gene is 11. CDR1 and CDR2 (SEHNR, FQNEAQ) derive from the germline V gene (reference sequence). Participants in the prospective study were enrolled through a virtual design, were aged about 18 to 100 years, and lived in approximately 25 United States geographic areas. To assign participants to cohorts, the prospective study relied on clinical history that participants themselves reported in a screening survey and a study questionnaire. Exposed participants were defined as having been in contact with someone with a PCR-confirmed or clinician-diagnosed COVID-19 case within 2 weeks of study entry. In the prospective study, whole blood, serum and a nasopharyngeal or oropharyngeal swab were collected from each participant by mobile phlebotomists. Over a roughly 2-month period, participants in the prospective study had the option of providing additional blood draws and questionnaires. Before DNA extraction, prospective study blood samples were shipped either frozen or at room temperature.

This receptor was identified in a woman between 50 and 59 years old who had been exposed to COVID-19. Recombination linked TRBV7-9 to TRBJ2-1; the central 8 bases match TRBD1. Sequencing was carried out using PBMCs or T cells enriched from blood (not recorded which). The DNA sequence is given as TGTGCCAGCAGCTCTTCAAAGGGGCAGGGGGCCTCCTACAATGAGCAGTTCTTC. Translated, it reads CASSSSKGQGASYNEQFF.